This TCR beta chain derives from a study of blood T cell repertoires in COVID-19. Whole-study context: Both acute and convalescent COVID-19 samples were obtained from the United States, Italy and Spain. T cells, B-cell-depleted T cells, or PBMCs provided the cDNA or gDNA that served as material.

As handled by the study authors: Reference gene primer amplification gave estimated nucleated cell counts. Generated by immunoSEQ multiplex PCR, the TCRdb table keeps only in-frame clones and is missing some. The DNA was the basis for D and trimming; V, J and clone size are from that table. Among a few hundred thousand clones listed, around 90% were seen once. This clone was found once. The CDR3 sequence is 14 residues long. CDR1 is SGHDN, CDR2 FVKESK, per germline. J lost 1 base, V lost 5 bases, and 5 bases had no gene match. Material for sequencing was PBMCs or T cells enriched from blood (not recorded which). The source of this sequence is a woman under 30 who had recovered from COVID-19. V usage is TRBV14 and J usage is TRBJ2-7, with 7 bases matching TRBD1. CDR3 sequence: CASSSRQGSYEQYF. The CDR3 DNA reads as TGTGCCAGCAGCTCACGACAGGGTTCCTACGAGCAGTACTTC.